The clone carrying this T cell receptor (beta chain) was seen a handful of times. Its antigen is currently unknown. These data come from a study of CD8 T cells in ankylosing spondylitis. Study-level results: A TCR beta motif made of about 8 highly homologous variants seemed typical of ankylosing spondylitis blood.

V lost 3 bases, J lost 1 base, and 3 bases stayed unmatched. Germline V gene data show CDR1 as DFQATT and CDR2 as SNEGSKA (reference sequence). The CDR3 contains 14 residues. Making use of molecular barcodes, quantitative 5'-RACE generated TCR beta libraries. Each CDR3 protein gets one entry after TCRdb re-called the 5' RACE reads with MiXCR. The table includes roughly 180,000 distinct CDR3 sequences, approximately 10% detected once. This chain links TRBV20-1 with TRBJ2-7; TRBD2 agrees at 10 bases. This TCR came from a female donor with ankylosing spondylitis or in good health (not recorded which). Material for sequencing was blood, either unsorted or a sorted T cell fraction (not recorded which). CDR3 in amino acids: CSASSGRQSYEQYF. The DNA for the CDR3 is TGCAGTGCTAGTAGCGGGAGGCAATCCTACGAGCAGTACTTC.